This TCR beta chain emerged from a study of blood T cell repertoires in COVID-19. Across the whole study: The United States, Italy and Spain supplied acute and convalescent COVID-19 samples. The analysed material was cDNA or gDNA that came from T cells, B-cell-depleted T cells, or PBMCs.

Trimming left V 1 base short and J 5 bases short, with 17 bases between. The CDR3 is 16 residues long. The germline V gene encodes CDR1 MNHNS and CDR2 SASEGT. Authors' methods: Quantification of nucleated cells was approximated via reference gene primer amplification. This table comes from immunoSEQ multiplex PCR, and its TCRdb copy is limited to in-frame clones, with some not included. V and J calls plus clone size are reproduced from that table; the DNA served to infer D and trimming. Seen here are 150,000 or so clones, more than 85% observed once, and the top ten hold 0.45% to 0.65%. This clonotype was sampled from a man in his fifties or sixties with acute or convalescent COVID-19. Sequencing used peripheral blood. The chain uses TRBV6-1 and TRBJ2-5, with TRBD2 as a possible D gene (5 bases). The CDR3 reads CASSEVQEVLGETQYF. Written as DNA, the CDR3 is TGTGCCAGCAGTGAAGTTCAGGAGGTTTTAGGGGAGACCCAGTACTTC.